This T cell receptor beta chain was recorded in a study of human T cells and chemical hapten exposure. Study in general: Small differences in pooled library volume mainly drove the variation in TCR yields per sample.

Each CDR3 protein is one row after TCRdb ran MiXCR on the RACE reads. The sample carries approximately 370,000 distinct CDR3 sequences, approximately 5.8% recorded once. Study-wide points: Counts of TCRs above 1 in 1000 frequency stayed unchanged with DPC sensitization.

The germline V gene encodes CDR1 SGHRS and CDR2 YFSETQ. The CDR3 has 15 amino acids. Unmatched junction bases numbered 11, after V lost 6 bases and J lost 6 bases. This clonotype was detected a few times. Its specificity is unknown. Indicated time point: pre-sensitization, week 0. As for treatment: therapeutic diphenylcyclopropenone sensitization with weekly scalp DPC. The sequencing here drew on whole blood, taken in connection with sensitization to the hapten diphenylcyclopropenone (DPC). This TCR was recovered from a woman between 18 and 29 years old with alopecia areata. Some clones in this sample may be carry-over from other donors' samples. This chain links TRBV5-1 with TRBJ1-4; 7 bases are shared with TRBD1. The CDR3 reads CASKTGSMYDEKLFF. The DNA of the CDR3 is TGCGCCAGCAAGACAGGGTCCATGTATGATGAAAAACTGTTTTTT.